This T cell receptor (beta chain) comes out of a study of blood T cell repertoires in COVID-19. TCRdb's table, derived via immunoSEQ multiplex PCR, lists solely in-frame clones and lacks some. Found here are about 240,000 clones, more than 85% of them singletons; the top ten hold under 5%. This CDR3 is built from 15 residues. Germline V gene lookup returns CDR1 SEHNR and CDR2 FQNEAQ (reference sequence). The ends were cut back, 6 bases at V and 7 bases at J, with 21 bases in the middle. The clonotype comes from a woman aged 25-40 years who had recovered from COVID-19. Sequencing input: PBMCs or T cells enriched from blood (not recorded which). V is TRBV7-9 and J is TRBJ1-1; D is perhaps TRBD1 (6 bases). The DNA of the CDR3 is TGTGCCAGCAGTCCTCCGGGACAAAGGAAGCTTGAAGCTTTCTTT. Its translation is CASSPPGQRKLEAFF.